Each of the 3 T cell receptor beta chains below was sequenced from the same sample in a study of blood T cell repertoires in COVID-19. Clones were read by immunoSEQ multiplex PCR, and TCRdb kept only the in-frame ones, dropping some. Counted here are some 120,000 clones, approximately 85% occurring once; the ten biggest clones make up 27%. Sequences were obtained from peripheral blood. The receptor set was obtained from a woman older than 75 with acute or convalescent COVID-19.

A few counts support this clone. The chain uses TRBV9 and TRBJ2-1, with TRBD2 as a possible D gene (5 bases). CDR1 is SGDLS and CDR2 is YYNGEE in the germline V gene. The ends were cut back, 2 bases at V and 0 bases at J, with 12 bases in the middle. The CDR3 has 16 amino acids. The DNA of the CDR3 is TGTGCCAGCAGCGTTGGACTCGGCCGCTCCTACAATGAGCAGTTCTTC. Its protein product is CASSVGLGRSYNEQFF.

Remarks on this clone: Germline and junction disagree at one end, which may indicate a read error. This rearrangement joins TRBV12-5 to TRBJ2-3; the match to TRBD1 covers 8 bases. This CDR3 spans 13 amino acids. Germline V lookup: CDR1 LGHNT, CDR2 FRNRAP. CDR3 amino acids: CASGKTTGAARSF. For the CDR3, the DNA is TGTGCTAGTGGTAAAACGACAGGGGCCGCGCGGTCTTTT.

A single count supports this clone. The chain couples TRBV9 to TRBJ1-4; D is perhaps TRBD1 (6 bases). V lost 0 bases and J lost 10, with 25 bases in between. Germline V gives CDR1 SGDLS, CDR2 YYNGEE. The CDR3 sequence is 18 residues long. CDR3 sequence: CASSVGGDRRIPRGKLFF. CDR3 sequence (DNA): TGTGCCAGCAGCGTAGGGGGAGACAGGCGGATACCCCGAGGAAAACTGTTTTTT. Based on the CDR3 plus reference TRBV9 and TRBJ1-4, the full variable domain is DSGVTQTPKHLITATGQRVTLRCSPRSGDLSVYWYQQSLDQGLQFLIQYYNGEERAKGNILERFSAQQFPDLHSELNLSSLELGDSALYFCASSVGGDRRIPRGKLFFGSGTQLSVL.